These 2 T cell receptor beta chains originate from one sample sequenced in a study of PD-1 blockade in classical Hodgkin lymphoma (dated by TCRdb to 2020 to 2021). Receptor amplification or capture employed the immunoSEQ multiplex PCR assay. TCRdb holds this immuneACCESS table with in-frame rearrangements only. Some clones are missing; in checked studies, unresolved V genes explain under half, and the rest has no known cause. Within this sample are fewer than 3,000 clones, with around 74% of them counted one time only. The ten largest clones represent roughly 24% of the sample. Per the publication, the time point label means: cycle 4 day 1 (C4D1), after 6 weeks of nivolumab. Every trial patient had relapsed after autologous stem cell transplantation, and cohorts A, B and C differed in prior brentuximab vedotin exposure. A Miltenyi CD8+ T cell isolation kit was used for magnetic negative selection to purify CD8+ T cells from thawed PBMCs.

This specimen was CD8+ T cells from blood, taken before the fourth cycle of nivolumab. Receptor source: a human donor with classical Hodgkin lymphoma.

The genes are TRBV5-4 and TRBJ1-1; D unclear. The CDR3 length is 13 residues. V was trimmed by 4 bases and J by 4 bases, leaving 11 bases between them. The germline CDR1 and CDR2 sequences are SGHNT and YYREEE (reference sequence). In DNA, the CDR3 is TGTGCCAGCAGCCCTAGTACGGGCACTGAAGCTTTCTTT. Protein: CASSPSTGTEAFF.

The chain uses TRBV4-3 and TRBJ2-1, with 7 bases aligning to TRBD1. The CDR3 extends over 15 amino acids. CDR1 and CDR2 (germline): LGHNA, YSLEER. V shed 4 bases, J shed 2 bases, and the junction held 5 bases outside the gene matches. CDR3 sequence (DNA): TGCGCCAGCAGCCTTAGACAGGGCCCCTACAATGAGCAGTTCTTC. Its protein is CASSLRQGPYNEQFF.